This TCR beta chain emerged from a study of Ad26.COV2.S vaccination and SARS-CoV-2 variants. Findings of the study overall: Vaccinees showed greater spike-specific TCR breadth than placebo recipients. Vaccinees reportedly had broad spike-specific CD8+ and CD4+ T cell responses. Non-spike TCR breadth did not differ much between vaccine and placebo recipients. In TCR breadth and depth analyses, total T cell responses may have been underestimated.

As for this clone: What it binds is not known.

Libraries were prepared by immunoSEQ multiplex PCR; TCRdb keeps only in-frame clonotypes and omits some of them. The profile shows 300,000 to 450,000 clones, 92% of them singletons. The CDR3 is made up of 16 amino acids. CDR1 is KGHSH and CDR2 is LQKENI in the germline V gene. V was shortened by 3 bases and J by 3 bases, with 14 bases between the two germline ends. This specimen was peripheral blood, taken after recovery from COVID-19. V usage is TRBV18 and J usage is TRBJ2-2; D is ambiguous. This clonotype was sampled from a human donor who had recovered from COVID-19. For the CDR3, the DNA is TGTGCCAGCTCACCTTTGCAACCTAGGGACACCGGGGAGCTGTTTTTT. Translating it yields CASSPLQPRDTGELFF.